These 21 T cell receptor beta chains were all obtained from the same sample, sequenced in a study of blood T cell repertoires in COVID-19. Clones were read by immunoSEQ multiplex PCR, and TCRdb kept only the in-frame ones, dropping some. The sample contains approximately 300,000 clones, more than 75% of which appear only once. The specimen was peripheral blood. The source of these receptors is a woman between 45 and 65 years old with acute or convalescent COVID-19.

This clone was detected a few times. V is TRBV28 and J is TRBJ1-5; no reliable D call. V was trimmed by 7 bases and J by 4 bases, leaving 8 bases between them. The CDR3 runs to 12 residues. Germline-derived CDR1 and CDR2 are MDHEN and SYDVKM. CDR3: CASTEANQPQHF. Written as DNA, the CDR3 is TGTGCCAGCACAGAGGCGAATCAGCCCCAGCATTTT.

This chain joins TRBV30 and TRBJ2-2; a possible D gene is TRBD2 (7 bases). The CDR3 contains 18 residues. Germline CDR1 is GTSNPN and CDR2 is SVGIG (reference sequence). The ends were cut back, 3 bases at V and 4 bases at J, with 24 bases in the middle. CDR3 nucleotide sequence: TGTGCCTGGAGACCCACAGAAAGGAGGGGGAGGGGCACCGGGGAGCTGTTTTTT. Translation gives CAWRPTERRGRGTGELFF. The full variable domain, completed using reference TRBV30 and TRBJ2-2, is SQTIHQWPATLVQPVGSPLSLECTVEGTSNPNLYWYRQAAGRGLQLLFYSVGIGQISSEVPQNLSASRPQDRQFILSSKKLLLSDSGFYLCAWRPTERRGRGTGELFFGEGSRLTVL.

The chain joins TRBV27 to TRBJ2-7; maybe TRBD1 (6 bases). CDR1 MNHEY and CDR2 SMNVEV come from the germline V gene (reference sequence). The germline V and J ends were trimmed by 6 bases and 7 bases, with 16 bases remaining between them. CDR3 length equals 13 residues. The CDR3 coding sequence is TGTGCCAGCAGGGCAGGGGTACTACGGGAGCAGTACTTC. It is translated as CASRAGVLREQYF.

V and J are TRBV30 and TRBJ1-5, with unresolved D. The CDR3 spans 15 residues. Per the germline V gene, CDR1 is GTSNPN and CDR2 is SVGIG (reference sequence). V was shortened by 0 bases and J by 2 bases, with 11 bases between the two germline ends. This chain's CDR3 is CAWSVSGVRNQPQHF. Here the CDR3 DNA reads TGTGCCTGGAGTGTAAGCGGGGTTCGCAATCAGCCCCAGCATTTT. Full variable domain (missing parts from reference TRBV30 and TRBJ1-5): SQTIHQWPATLVQPVGSPLSLECTVEGTSNPNLYWYRQAAGRGLQLLFYSVGIGQISSEVPQNLSASRPQDRQFILSSKKLLLSDSGFYLCAWSVSGVRNQPQHFGDGTRLSIL.

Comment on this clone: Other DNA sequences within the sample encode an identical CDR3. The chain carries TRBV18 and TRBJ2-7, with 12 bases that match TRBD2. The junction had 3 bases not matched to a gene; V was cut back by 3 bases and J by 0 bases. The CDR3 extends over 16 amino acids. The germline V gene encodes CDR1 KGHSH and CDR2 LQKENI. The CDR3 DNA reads TGTGCCAGCTCACCGCGACTAGCGGGGGCCTCCTACGAGCAGTACTTC. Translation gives CASSPRLAGASYEQYF.

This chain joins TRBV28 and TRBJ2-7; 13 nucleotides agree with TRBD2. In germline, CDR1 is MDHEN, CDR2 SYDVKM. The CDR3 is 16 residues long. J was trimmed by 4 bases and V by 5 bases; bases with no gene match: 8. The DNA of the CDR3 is TGTGCCAGCAGTGAAACTAGCGGGAGGGCCTTATACGAGCAGTACTTC. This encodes CASSETSGRALYEQYF.

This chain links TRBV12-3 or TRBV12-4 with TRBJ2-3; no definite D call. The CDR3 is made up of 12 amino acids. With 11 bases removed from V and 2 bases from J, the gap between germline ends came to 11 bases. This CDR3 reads CACKRATDTQYF. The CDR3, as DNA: TGTGCCTGCAAGAGAGCCACAGATACGCAGTATTTT.

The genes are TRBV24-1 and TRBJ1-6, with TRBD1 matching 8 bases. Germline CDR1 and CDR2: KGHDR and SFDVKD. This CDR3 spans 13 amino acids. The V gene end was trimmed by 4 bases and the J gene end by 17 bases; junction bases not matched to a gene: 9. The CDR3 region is CATSDRTGRGFHF. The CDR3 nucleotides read TGTGCCACCAGTGACCGGACAGGGCGTGGGTTCCACTTT.

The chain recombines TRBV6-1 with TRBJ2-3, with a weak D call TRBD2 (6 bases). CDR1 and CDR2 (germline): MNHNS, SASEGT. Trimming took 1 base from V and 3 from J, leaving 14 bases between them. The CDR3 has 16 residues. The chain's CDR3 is CASSEVRGMRTDTQYF. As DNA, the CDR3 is TGTGCCAGCAGTGAAGTCCGGGGGATGAGGACAGATACGCAGTATTTT.

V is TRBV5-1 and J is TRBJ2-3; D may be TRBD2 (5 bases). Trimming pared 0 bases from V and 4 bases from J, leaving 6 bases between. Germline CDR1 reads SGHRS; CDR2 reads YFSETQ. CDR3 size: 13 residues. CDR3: CASSLGRADTQYF. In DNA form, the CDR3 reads TGCGCCAGCAGCTTGGGGCGGGCAGATACGCAGTATTTT.

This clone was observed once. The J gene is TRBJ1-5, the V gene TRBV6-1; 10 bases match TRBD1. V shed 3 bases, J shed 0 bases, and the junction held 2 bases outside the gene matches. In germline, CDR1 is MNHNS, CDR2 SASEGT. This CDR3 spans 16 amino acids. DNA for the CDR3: TGTGCCAGCAGTGACCGGGACAGGGGTAGCAATCAGCCCCAGCATTTT. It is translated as CASSDRDRGSNQPQHF.

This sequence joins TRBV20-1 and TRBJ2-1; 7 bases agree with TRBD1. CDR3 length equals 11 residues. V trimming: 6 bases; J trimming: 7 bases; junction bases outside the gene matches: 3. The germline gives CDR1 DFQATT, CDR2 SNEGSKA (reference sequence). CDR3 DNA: TGCAGTGCGGGACAGTTGAATGAGCAGTTCTTC. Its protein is CSAGQLNEQFF.

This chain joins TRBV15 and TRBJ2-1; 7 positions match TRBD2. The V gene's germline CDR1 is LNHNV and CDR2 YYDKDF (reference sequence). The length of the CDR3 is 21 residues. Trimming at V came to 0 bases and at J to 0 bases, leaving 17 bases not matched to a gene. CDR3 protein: CATSRDRGLGRAYSSYNEQFF. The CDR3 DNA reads TGTGCCACCAGCAGAGATAGGGGCTTAGGGAGGGCTTACTCCTCCTACAATGAGCAGTTCTTC.

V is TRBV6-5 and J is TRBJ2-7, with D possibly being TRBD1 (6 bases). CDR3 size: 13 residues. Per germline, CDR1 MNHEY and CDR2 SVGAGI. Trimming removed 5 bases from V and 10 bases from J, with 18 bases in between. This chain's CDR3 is CASSQRTADPQYF. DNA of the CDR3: TGTGCCAGCAGTCAGCGGACAGCCGATCCTCAGTACTTC.

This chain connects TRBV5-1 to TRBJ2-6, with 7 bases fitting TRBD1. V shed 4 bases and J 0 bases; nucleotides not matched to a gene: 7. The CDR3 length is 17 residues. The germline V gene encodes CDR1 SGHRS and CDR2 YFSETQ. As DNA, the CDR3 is TGCGCCAGCAGCCAACCGGGACAGTTCTCTGGGGCCAACGTCCTGACTTTC. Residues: CASSQPGQFSGANVLTF.

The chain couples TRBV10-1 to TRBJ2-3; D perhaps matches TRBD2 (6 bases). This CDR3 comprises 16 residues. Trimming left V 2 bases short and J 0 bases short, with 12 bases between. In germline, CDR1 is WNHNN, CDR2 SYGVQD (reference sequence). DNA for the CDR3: TGCGCCAGCAGTGAGATAGCGGTAGTTAGCACAGATACGCAGTATTTT. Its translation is CASSEIAVVSTDTQYF.

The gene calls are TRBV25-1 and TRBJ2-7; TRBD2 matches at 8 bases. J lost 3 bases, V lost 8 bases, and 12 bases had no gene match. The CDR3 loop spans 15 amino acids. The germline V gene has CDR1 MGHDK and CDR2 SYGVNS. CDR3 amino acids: CASAALTSECYEQYF. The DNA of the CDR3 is TGTGCCAGCGCGGCCCTGACTAGCGAGTGCTACGAGCAGTACTTC.

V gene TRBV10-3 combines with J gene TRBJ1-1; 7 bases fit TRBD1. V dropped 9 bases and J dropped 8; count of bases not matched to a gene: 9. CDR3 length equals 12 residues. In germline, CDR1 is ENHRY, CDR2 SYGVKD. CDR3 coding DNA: TGTGCCATTCGGACAGGAGTCGAAGAAGCTTTCTTT. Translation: CAIRTGVEEAFF.

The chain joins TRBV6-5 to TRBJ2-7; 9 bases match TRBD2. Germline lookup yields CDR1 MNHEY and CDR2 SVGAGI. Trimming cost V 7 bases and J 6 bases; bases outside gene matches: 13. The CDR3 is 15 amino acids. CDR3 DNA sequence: TGTGCCAGCACGACTAGCGGCAGAGAGGAGCTCGAGCAGTACTTC. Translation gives CASTTSGREELEQYF.

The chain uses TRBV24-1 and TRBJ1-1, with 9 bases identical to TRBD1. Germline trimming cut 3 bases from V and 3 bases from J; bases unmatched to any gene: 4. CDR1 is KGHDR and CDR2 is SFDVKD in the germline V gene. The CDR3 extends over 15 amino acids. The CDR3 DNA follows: TGTGCCACCAGTGATCCCGACAGGGGGGACACTGAAGCTTTCTTT. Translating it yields CATSDPDRGDTEAFF.

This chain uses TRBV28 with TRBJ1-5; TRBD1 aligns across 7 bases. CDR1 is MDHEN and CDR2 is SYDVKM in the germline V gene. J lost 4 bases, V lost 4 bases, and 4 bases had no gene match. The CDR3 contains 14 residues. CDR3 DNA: TGTGCCAGCAGTTCCCCAGGGGGGAATCAGCCCCAGCATTTT. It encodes CASSSPGGNQPQHF. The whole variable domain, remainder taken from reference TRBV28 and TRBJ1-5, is DVKVTQSSRYLVKRTGEKVFLECVQDMDHENMFWYRQDPGLGLRLIYFSYDVKMKEKGDIPEGYSVSREKKERFSLILESASTNQTSMYLCASSSPGGNQPQHFGDGTRLSIL.